What follows is one TCR beta chain and its context. The CDR3 extends 3 residues past the end of the read, so its final part is completed from the germline J gene. Each participant carried one incident cervical HPV16 infection only. Cervical HPV DNA detected by MY09/MY11 PCR, typed by dot-blot. This record comes from a study of T cells in women clearing cervical HPV infection. Clones were read by immunoSEQ multiplex PCR, and TCRdb kept only the in-frame ones, dropping some. The listing records approximately 41,000 clones. This CDR3 is 14 amino acids long. The germline V gene has CDR1 SEHNR and CDR2 FQNEAQ (reference sequence).

This receptor was taken from a woman aged 18 to 75 with a cervical HPV16 infection that either progressed to CIN3+ or cleared (not recorded which). The chain uses TRBV7-9 and TRBJ1-2; possibly TRBD1 for D (6 bases). The sample was blood buffy coat. The DNA read from the CDR3 is TGTGCCAGCAGCTTACGCCGGACAGACGGGGGC. This codes for CASSLRRTDGG. The full CDR3 sequence reads CASSLRRTDGGYTF. Combining the CDR3 with reference TRBV7-9 and TRBJ1-2 gives the whole variable domain DTGVSQNPRHKITKRGQNVTFRCDPISEHNRLYWYRQTLGQGPEFLTYFQNEAQLEKSRLLSDRFSAERPKGSFSTLEIQRTEQGDSAMYLCASSLRRTDGGYTFGSGTRLTVV.